Listed below are T cell receptor beta chains from one sample, sequenced in a study of blood T cell repertoires in COVID-19. The assay was immunoSEQ multiplex PCR, and TCRdb's table has in-frame clones only and misses some. Among hundreds of thousands of clones listed, roughly 85% were seen once. The sample comprised peripheral blood. These TCRs come from a man in his late teens or twenties with active or convalescent COVID-19. The CDR3 runs from the conserved cysteine through the conserved F or W. D genes are given only for firm matches. Where a row states a size, it is once, few, many or the class of an expanded clone; other rows omit it.

>TRBJ1-1|-|few|TRBV29-1
TGCAGCGTTCCCAAGGGGCTAGGAAGGACTGAAGCTTTCTTT
CSVPKGLGRTEAFF
>TRBJ2-1|TRBD1|-|TRBV11-2
TGTGCCAGCAGCTTAGGTTGGGGCCGGGACAGGAGGGAGAATGAGCAGTTCTTC
CASSLGWGRDRRENEQFF
>TRBJ1-5|-|-|TRBV24-1
TGTGCCACCAGTGATCCCAGCCTGGCGGTGGGCAATCAGCCCCAGCATTTT
CATSDPSLAVGNQPQHF
>TRBJ1-2|TRBD1|-|TRBV7-8
TGTGCCAGCAGCATAGGGGGCGACTATGGCTACACCTTC
CASSIGGDYGYTF
>TRBJ2-3|TRBD2|-|TRBV5-6
TGTGCCAGCAGCTTGGGACTAGCGGTGCTTACAGATACGCAGTATTTT
CASSLGLAVLTDTQYF
>TRBJ1-2|TRBD1|-|TRBV10-3
TGTGCCACGGGTGATAACGACAGGGGATTTGACTACACCTTC
CATGDNDRGFDYTF
>TRBJ2-1|TRBD2|-|TRBV13
TGTGCCAGCAGCTCCAGCGGGGGGACCTACAATGAGCAGTTCTTC
CASSSSGGTYNEQFF
>TRBJ1-1|-|once|TRBV15
TGTGCCACCAGCAGAGAGGCGAGGTCTGAAGCTTTCTTT
CATSREARSEAFF
>TRBJ2-7|-|-|TRBV3-1/TRBV3-2
TGTGCCAGCAGCCAACCTGGGGGCGGCAGGGGCTCCTACGAGCAGTACTTC
CASSQPGGGRGSYEQYF
>TRBJ1-1|TRBD1|-|TRBV7-8
TGTGCCAGCAGCTTAGACAACAGGGGGTTGAACACTGAAGCTTTCTTT
CASSLDNRGLNTEAFF
>TRBJ2-7|TRBD1|-|TRBV10-3
TGTGCCATCAGTGTTACCGGGACAGCCGACTCCTACGAGCAGTACTTC
CAISVTGTADSYEQYF
>TRBJ2-1|TRBD2|-|TRBV9
TGTGCCAGCAGCGTCCAGAGACTAGCCGGGATGAATGAGCAGTTCTTC
CASSVQRLAGMNEQFF
>TRBJ2-5|-|-|TRBV7-9
TGTGCCAGCAGCTTGGCCGGGACTTTGCAAGAGACCCAGTACTTC
CASSLAGTLQETQYF
>TRBJ2-7|-|-|TRBV7-2
TGTGCCAGCAGCTATTCCCCAACCTACGAGCAGTACTTC
CASSYSPTYEQYF
>TRBJ1-4|-|-|TRBV7-2
TGTGCCAGCAGCTTAGGTGGGAGTAATGAAAAACTGTTTTTT
CASSLGGSNEKLFF
>TRBJ1-3|-|-|TRBV2
TGTGCCAGCATCCCGGGCTCTGGAAACACCATATATTTT
CASIPGSGNTIYF
>TRBJ1-5|TRBD1|-|TRBV2
TGTGCCAGCAGTGAAAACGGCGGGCAGGGGGCGAGAAATCAGCCCCAGCATTTT
CASSENGGQGARNQPQHF
>TRBJ1-1|-|-|TRBV7-8
TGTGCCAGCAGCTTCGAGGGGATGACAGGCTCCATGAACACTGAAGCTTTCTTT
CASSFEGMTGSMNTEAFF
>TRBJ2-7|TRBD2|few|TRBV4-3
TGCGCCAGCAGCCCTCAGAGACTAGCGGAATCCTACGAGCAGTACTTC
CASSPQRLAESYEQYF
>TRBJ1-2|TRBD1|-|TRBV10-3
TGTGCCATCAGTGCCATAGGGACAGGGGGCACCTATGGCTACACCTTC
CAISAIGTGGTYGYTF
>TRBJ2-2|-|-|TRBV9
TGTGCCAGCAGCGTAGGGCTAGGCGGCACCGGGGAGCTGTTTTTT
CASSVGLGGTGELFF
>TRBJ1-4|-|-|TRBV9
TGTGCCAGCAGCGTAGGGGAGGGCCCTCCAACTAATGAAAAACTGTTTTTT
CASSVGEGPPTNEKLFF
>TRBJ2-5|TRBD2|-|TRBV7-2
TGTGCCAGCAGCTTGACGGCGGCGCGGGGGGGCCGGGAGACCCAGTACTTC
CASSLTAARGGRETQYF
>TRBJ2-4|TRBD1|few|TRBV5-4
TGTGCCAGCAGCTATGGGGGAACACAGGGGGGAGCAAACATTCAGTACTTC
CASSYGGTQGGANIQYF
>TRBJ2-3|TRBD2|-|TRBV15
TGTGCCTCTTCTAGCGGGGGGACAGATACGCAGTATTTT
CASSSGGTDTQYF
>TRBJ2-1|TRBD1|-|TRBV5-1
TGCGCCAGCTTCCGGGACAGGATGGGCAATGAGCAGTTCTTC
CASFRDRMGNEQFF
>TRBJ2-7|-|-|TRBV11-2
TGTGCCAGCAGCTTATCTTCTGGGCCAGCCGAGCAGTACTTC
CASSLSSGPAEQYF
>TRBJ2-1|-|once|TRBV14
TGTGCCAGCAGCCAGAAATATACAGTGGGCTTCTACAATGAGCAGTTCTTC
CASSQKYTVGFYNEQFF
>TRBJ1-5|TRBD1|-|TRBV30
TGTGCCTGGAGTGGACAGGGGGCAAAGCAGCCCCAGCATTTT
CAWSGQGAKQPQHF
>TRBJ2-1|TRBD1|-|TRBV12-3/TRBV12-4
TGTGCCAGCAGACCAGACAGGGACCATGAGCAGTTCTTC
CASRPDRDHEQFF
>TRBJ1-1|TRBD1|-|TRBV10-2
TGCGCCAGCAGGAGAGGACAGGGGGCCACTGAAGCTTTCTTT
CASRRGQGATEAFF
>TRBJ1-4|-|-|TRBV19
TGTGCCAGTACGAGACAGCTAAACACACCTTTTGGGGAACTGTTTTTT
CASTRQLNTPFGELFF
>TRBJ2-5|TRBD2|-|TRBV19
TGTGCCAGTAGGAAACTAGCGGGGGGACAAGAGACCCAGTACTTC
CASRKLAGGQETQYF
>TRBJ2-7|TRBD2|-|TRBV28
TGTGCCAGCAGTTTACCTCTAGCGGCAACCCCCTACGAGCAGTACTTC
CASSLPLAATPYEQYF
>TRBJ1-5|-|-|TRBV10-3
TGTGCCATCAGTGAACAGAATAGCAATCAGCCCCAGCATTTT
CAISEQNSNQPQHF
>TRBJ2-5|-|-|TRBV30
TGTGCCTGGAGCTCAGGTGGAGAGACCCAGTACTTC
CAWSSGGETQYF
>TRBJ1-2|TRBD1|-|TRBV19
TGTGCCAGTAGTACTGAGGGACAGGGGGCAAACTATGGCTACACCTTC
CASSTEGQGANYGYTF
>TRBJ1-1|-|-|TRBV29-1
TGCAGCGTTGAGCGGGACGAGGCCACTGAAGCTTTCTTT
CSVERDEATEAFF
>TRBJ1-1|TRBD1|-|TRBV27
TGTGCCAGCATCAAAACAGGGGTTGGCACTGAAGCTTTCTTT
CASIKTGVGTEAFF
>TRBJ1-5|-|-|TRBV7-8
TGTGCCAGCAGCTTAGGAGTAGGGGGATATGACAATCAGCCCCAGCATTTT
CASSLGVGGYDNQPQHF
>TRBJ2-2|TRBD1|-|TRBV9
TGTGCCAGCAGCGTGGGGGGCAGGGGGCCCAGACAAACCGGGGAGCTGTTTTTT
CASSVGGRGPRQTGELFF
>TRBJ2-7|TRBD1|-|TRBV14
TGTGCCAGCAGCCAAGATTTTGGGGACAGTAAGCAGTACTTC
CASSQDFGDSKQYF
>TRBJ2-1|TRBD2|-|TRBV28
TGTGCCAGCAGTTCCCCCCCCACTTCTAGCGGGAGGGACAATGAGCAGTTCTTC
CASSSPPTSSGRDNEQFF
>TRBJ1-2|-|-|TRBV4-3
TGCGCCAGCAGCCGAGGTCCCGGGGTGCTCTATGGCTACACCTTC
CASSRGPGVLYGYTF
>TRBJ1-2|-|-|TRBV7-3
TGTGCCAGCAGCTTCGACCATACAGGGAGCGAGGATGGCTACACCTTC
CASSFDHTGSEDGYTF